This T cell receptor (beta chain) was profiled in a study of yellow fever vaccine responses in identical twins. The V and J ends lost 2 bases and 3 bases, in that order; junction bases with no gene match: 11. CDR3 size: 17 residues. CDR1 and CDR2 from the germline V gene are LGHNA and YSLEER. With regard to this clonotype: Its matching antigen is unknown.

TCRdb itself ran the RT-PCR reads through MiXCR, one entry per CDR3 protein. Of about a thousand distinct CDR3 sequences in the sample, 80% were seen once. General study points: Twins' T cell vaccine responses reportedly looked partly convergent, partly personalized.

The material sequenced was T cells from blood (PBMCs), unsorted or a sorted subset (not recorded which), taken before or after yellow fever vaccination (not recorded which). The clonotype comes from a female donor who received the yellow fever vaccine. The chain couples TRBV4-3 to TRBJ2-5, with 8 bases lining up with TRBD2. The CDR3 sequence is CASSQTLVLAVEETQYF. CDR3 nucleotide sequence: TGCGCCAGCAGCCAAACCCTGGTACTAGCGGTAGAAGAGACCCAGTACTTC.